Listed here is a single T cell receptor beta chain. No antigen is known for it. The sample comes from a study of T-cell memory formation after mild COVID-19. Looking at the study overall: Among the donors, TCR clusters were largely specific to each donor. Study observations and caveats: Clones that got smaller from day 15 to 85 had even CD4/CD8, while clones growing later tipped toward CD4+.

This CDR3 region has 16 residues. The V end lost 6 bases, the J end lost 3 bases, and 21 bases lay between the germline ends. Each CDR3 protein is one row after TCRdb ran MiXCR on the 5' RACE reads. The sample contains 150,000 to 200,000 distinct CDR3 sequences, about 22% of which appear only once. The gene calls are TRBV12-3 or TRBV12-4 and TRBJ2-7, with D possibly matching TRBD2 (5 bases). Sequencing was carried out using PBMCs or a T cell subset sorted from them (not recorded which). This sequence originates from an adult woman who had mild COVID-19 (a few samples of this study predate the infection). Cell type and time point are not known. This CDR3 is CASRLAEESSVYEQYF. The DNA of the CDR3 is TGTGCCAGCAGGCTAGCAGAGGAATCCTCAGTCTACGAGCAGTACTTC.